A selection of T cell receptor beta chains follows, all from one sample in a study of T cells in Graves' hyperthyroidism and ophthalmopathy. Using its own MiXCR run on the multiplex PCR reads, TCRdb lists one record per CDR3 protein. The table has hundreds of thousands of distinct CDR3 sequences, about 24% seen once. The sample comprised blood. The receptors were gathered from a woman aged 25 to 39 with Graves' ophthalmopathy. Both conserved end residues are part of each CDR3. The D gene is left open where the match is weak. The size of a clone is reported for some rows only, either as once, few or many, or as a class for expanded clones.

>many|-|TRBV6-5|TRBJ1-5
CASTLDSRLSNQPQHF
TGTGCCAGCACCTTAGACAGTCGATTAAGCAATCAGCCCCAGCATTTT
>many|-|TRBV2|TRBJ1-1
CASSEAVGRFTEAFF
TGTGCCAGCAGTGAGGCAGTTGGTAGATTCACTGAAGCTTTCTTT
>many|-|TRBV6-5|TRBJ1-2
CASSYSSGGAFNYGYTF
TGTGCCAGCAGTTACTCAAGCGGGGGGGCTTTTAACTATGGCTACACCTTC
>many|TRBD1|TRBV12-3/TRBV12-4|TRBJ1-2
CASSFGAGQTITNYGYTF
TGTGCCAGCAGTTTTGGGGCGGGACAGACCATAACTAACTATGGCTACACCTTC
>-|-|TRBV2|TRBJ1-4
CASNVGGATNEKLFF
TGTGCCAGCAATGTAGGGGGAGCAACTAATGAAAAACTGTTTTTT
>many|TRBD1|TRBV15|TRBJ1-2
CATSRSRDSPYGYTF
TGTGCCACCAGCAGGTCCCGGGACAGTCCCTATGGCTACACCTTC
>many|-|TRBV7-9|TRBJ1-2
CASFSGLGGYTF
TGTGCCAGCTTTAGCGGCTTGGGTGGCTACACCTTC
>-|TRBD2|TRBV28|TRBJ2-7
CASRYSGRAGEQYF
TGTGCCAGCAGATATAGCGGGAGGGCCGGCGAGCAGTACTTC
>many|-|TRBV12-3/TRBV12-4|TRBJ1-2
CASSFGVTGYTF
TGTGCCAGCAGTTTTGGGGTGACGGGCTACACCTTC
>once|-|TRBV7-3|TRBJ2-2
CASSLPGGPSDGELFF
TGTGCCAGCAGCTTACCTGGGGGCCCGAGTGACGGGGAGCTGTTTTTT
>-|-|TRBV7-9|TRBJ2-7
CASSLGDVGSLEQYF
TGTGCCAGCAGCTTAGGAGATGTAGGGTCTTTGGAGCAGTACTTC
>-|-|TRBV11-2|TRBJ1-1
CASSHLQGRLNTEAFF
TGTGCCAGCAGCCATCTCCAAGGCAGACTGAACACTGAAGCTTTCTTT
>many|-|TRBV6-2/TRBV6-3|TRBJ2-4
CASRRNRESVQYF
TGTGCCAGCAGGCGGAACCGGGAGTCCGTTCAGTACTTC
>-|TRBD1|TRBV12-3/TRBV12-4|TRBJ1-2
CAAGQHNYGYTF
TGTGCCGCGGGACAGCACAACTATGGCTACACCTTC
>many|-|TRBV6-4|TRBJ1-5
CASSVYLNQGFSNQPQHF
TGTGCCAGCAGTGTCTACCTTAACCAGGGTTTTAGCAATCAGCCCCAGCATTTT
>many|TRBD1|TRBV15|TRBJ1-1
CATGQGTTEAFF
TGTGCCACTGGACAGGGTACCACTGAAGCTTTCTTT
>-|-|TRBV12-5|TRBJ2-7
CASGLAVSYEQYF
TGTGCTAGTGGTTTGGCGGTTTCCTACGAGCAGTACTTC
>-|-|TRBV6-1|TRBJ2-5
CASSEALGGWETQYF
TGTGCCAGCAGTGAAGCGTTGGGGGGCTGGGAGACCCAGTACTTC
>many|TRBD1|TRBV29-1|TRBJ1-2
CSALEEDGTAFNYGYTF
TGCAGCGCTTTGGAGGAGGATGGGACAGCCTTTAACTATGGCTACACCTTC
>few|-|TRBV4-1|TRBJ2-7
CASSQNLDLYEQYF
TGCGCCAGCAGCCAAAACCTCGACCTTTACGAGCAGTACTTC
>many|TRBD1|TRBV12-3/TRBV12-4|TRBJ2-7
CASSRGQGTISVSYEQYF
TGTGCCAGCAGTCGCGGACAGGGAACAATAAGTGTCTCCTACGAGCAGTACTTC
>many|-|TRBV12-3/TRBV12-4|TRBJ2-5
CASSQGWETQYF
TGTGCCAGCAGCCAGGGGTGGGAGACCCAGTACTTC
>many|-|TRBV12-3/TRBV12-4|TRBJ1-1
CASSESDWGERTEAFF
TGTGCCAGCAGTGAATCTGACTGGGGGGAGCGCACTGAAGCTTTCTTT
>many|TRBD1|TRBV4-2|TRBJ2-7
CASSSAGQGYEQYF
TGTGCCAGCAGTTCAGCGGGACAGGGCTACGAGCAGTACTTC
>many|-|TRBV7-2|TRBJ2-4
CASSSSRGGIQYF
TGTGCCAGCAGCTCCTCCAGGGGGGGGATTCAGTACTTC
>few|-|TRBV7-8|TRBJ2-2
CASTFEWGNTGELFF
TGTGCCAGCACCTTCGAATGGGGGAACACCGGGGAGCTGTTTTTT
>few|-|TRBV12-3/TRBV12-4|TRBJ1-2
CASSMPKGNGYTF
TGTGCCAGCAGTATGCCCAAAGGGAATGGCTACACCTTC
>many|TRBD1|TRBV6-2/TRBV6-3|TRBJ1-2
CASSSADRVFYGYTF
TGTGCCAGCAGTTCCGCGGACAGGGTCTTCTATGGCTACACCTTC